Reported below is one TCR beta chain. The data stem from a study of blood T cell repertoires in COVID-19. The wider study: Donors in the United States, Italy and Spain gave samples during acute or convalescent COVID-19. T cells, B-cell-depleted T cells, or PBMCs provided the cDNA or gDNA that served as material.

Germline V CDR1 and CDR2: MNHEY, SMNVEV (reference sequence). V shed 3 bases and J shed 0 bases, with 11 bases lying between them. This CDR3 spans 15 amino acids. The authors' processing: Amplification with reference gene primers provided the estimates of nucleated cell counts. The repertoire was sequenced with immunoSEQ multiplex PCR; TCRdb's copy has only in-frame clones and lacks some. V and J calls and clone size are as listed in that table; D and trimming were resolved from the DNA. The table records about 60,000 clones, about 77% of them present only once. The chain couples TRBV27 to TRBJ2-5; D might be TRBD2 (7 bases). Sequenced: peripheral blood. This clonotype originated in a human donor in a cohort sampled during active COVID-19. The DNA of the CDR3 is TGTGCCAGCAGTTTTGGGAGGGGGGACCAAGAGACCCAGTACTTC. Translation: CASSFGRGDQETQYF.